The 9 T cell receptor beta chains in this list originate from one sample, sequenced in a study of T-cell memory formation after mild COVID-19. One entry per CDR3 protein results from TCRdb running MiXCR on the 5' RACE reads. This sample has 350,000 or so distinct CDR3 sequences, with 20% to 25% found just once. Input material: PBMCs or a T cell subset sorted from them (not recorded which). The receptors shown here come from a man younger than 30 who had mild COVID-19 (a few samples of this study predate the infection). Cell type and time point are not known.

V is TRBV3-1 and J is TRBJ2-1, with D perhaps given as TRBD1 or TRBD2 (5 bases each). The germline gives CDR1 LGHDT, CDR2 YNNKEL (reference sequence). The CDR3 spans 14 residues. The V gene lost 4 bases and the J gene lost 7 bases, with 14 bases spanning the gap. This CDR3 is CASSRGVGGNEQFF. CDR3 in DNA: TGTGCCAGCAGCCGAGGGGTGGGTGGGAATGAGCAGTTCTTC.

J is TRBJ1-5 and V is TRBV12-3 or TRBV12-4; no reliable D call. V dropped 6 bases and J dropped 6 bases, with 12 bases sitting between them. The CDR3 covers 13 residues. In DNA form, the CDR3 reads TGTGCCAGCAGCTTCGGGGAGGCTCAGCCCCAGCATTTT. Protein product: CASSFGEAQPQHF.

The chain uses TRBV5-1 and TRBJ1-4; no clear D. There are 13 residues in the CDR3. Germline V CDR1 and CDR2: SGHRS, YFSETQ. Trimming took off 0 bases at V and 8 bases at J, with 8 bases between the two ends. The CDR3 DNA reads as TGCGCCAGCAGCTTGGGGACGAGAGAAAAACTGTTTTTT. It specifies CASSLGTREKLFF.

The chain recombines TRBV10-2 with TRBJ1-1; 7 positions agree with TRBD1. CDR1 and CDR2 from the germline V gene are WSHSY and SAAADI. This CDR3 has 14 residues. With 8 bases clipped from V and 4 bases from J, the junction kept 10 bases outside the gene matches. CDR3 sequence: CASGKTGSRTEAFF. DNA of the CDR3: TGCGCCAGCGGTAAGACAGGGAGTCGCACTGAAGCTTTCTTT.

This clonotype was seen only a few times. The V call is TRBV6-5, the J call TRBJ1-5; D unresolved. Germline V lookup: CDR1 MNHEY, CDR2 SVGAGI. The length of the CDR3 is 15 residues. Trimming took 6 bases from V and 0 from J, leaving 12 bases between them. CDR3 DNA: TGTGCCAGCAGACATGGACGGTTTAGCAATCAGCCCCAGCATTTT. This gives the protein CASRHGRFSNQPQHF.

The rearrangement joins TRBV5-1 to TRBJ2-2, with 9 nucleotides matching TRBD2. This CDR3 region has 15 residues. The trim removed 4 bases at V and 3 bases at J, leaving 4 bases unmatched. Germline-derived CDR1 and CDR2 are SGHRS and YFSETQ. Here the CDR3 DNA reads TGCGCCAGCAGCAAAGGCGGGGGGGACACCGGGGAGCTGTTTTTT. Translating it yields CASSKGGGDTGELFF.

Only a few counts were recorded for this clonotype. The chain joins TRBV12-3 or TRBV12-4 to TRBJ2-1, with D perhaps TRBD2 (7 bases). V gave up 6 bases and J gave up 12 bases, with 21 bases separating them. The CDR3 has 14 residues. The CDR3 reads CASSPGGALIMQFF. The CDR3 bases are TGTGCCAGCAGCCCTGGGGGGGCGCTTATTATGCAGTTCTTC.

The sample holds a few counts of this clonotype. CDR3 region: CSVIRGPYEQYF. As DNA, the CDR3 is TGCAGCGTTATAAGGGGGCCCTACGAGCAGTACTTC. The rearrangement links TRBV29-1 to TRBJ2-7, with 7 bases matching TRBD1. The germline gives CDR1 SQVTM, CDR2 ANQGSEA. The CDR3 is 12 residues long. The ends lost 5 bases at V and 2 bases at J; junction bases unmatched: 3.

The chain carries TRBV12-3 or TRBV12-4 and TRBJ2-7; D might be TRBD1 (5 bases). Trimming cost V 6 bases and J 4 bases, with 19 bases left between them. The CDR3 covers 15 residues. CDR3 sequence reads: CASSPSGQGPYEQYV. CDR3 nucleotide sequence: TGTGCCAGCAGCCCCTCCGGGCAGGGTCCGTACGAGCAGTACGTC.